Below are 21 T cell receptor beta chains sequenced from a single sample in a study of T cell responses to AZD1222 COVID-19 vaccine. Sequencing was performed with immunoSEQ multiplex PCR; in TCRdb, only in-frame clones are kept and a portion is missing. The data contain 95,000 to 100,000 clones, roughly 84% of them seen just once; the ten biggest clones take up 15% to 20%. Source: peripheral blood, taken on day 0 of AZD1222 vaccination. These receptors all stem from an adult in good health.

The CDR3 DNA follows: TGTGCCAGCAGTCCTAATGGGGGTCATGGCTACACCTTC. Translation: CASSPNGGHGYTF. The rearrangement joins TRBV6-5 to TRBJ1-2; D is possibly TRBD1 (5 bases). The CDR3 sequence is 13 residues long. The germline CDR1 and CDR2 sequences are MNHEY and SVGAGI. Trimming took 5 bases from V and 6 from J, leaving 13 bases between them.

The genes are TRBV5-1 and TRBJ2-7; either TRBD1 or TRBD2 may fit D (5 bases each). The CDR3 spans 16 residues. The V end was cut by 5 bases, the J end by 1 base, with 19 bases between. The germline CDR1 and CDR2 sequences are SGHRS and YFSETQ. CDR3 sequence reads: CASSWTTGTLSYEQYF. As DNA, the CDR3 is TGCGCCAGCAGTTGGACAACCGGGACGCTTTCCTACGAGCAGTACTTC.

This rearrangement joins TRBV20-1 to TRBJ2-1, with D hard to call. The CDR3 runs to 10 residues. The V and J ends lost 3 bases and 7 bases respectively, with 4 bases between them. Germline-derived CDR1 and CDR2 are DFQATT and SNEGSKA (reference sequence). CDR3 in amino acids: CSASRNEQFF. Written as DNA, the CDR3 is TGCAGTGCTAGTCGGAATGAGCAGTTCTTC.

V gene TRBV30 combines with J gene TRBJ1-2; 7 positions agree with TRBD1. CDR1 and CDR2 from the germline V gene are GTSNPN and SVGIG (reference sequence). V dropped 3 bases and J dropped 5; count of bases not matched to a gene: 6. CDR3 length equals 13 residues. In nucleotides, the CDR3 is TGTGCCTGGAGATCCACAGGGGTTTATGGCTACACCTTC. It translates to CAWRSTGVYGYTF.

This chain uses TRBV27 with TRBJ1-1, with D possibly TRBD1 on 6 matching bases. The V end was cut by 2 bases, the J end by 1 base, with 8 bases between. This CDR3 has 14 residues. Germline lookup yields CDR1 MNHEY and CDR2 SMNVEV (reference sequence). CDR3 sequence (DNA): TGTGCCAGCAGTTTAAGGGGGGAGAACACTGAAGCTTTCTTT. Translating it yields CASSLRGENTEAFF.

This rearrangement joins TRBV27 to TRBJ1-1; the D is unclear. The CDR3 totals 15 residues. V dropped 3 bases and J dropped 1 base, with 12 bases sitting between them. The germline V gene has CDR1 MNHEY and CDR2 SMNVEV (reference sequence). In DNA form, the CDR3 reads TGTGCCAGCAGTTTTGAGATTAAGGGGAACACTGAAGCTTTCTTT. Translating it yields CASSFEIKGNTEAFF.

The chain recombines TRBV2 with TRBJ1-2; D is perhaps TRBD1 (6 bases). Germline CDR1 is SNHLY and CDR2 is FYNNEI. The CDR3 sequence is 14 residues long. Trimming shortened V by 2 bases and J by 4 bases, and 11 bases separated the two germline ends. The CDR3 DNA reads TGTGCCAGCAGTGAAAGTGGGGGCCTCTATGGCTACACCTTC. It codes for CASSESGGLYGYTF.

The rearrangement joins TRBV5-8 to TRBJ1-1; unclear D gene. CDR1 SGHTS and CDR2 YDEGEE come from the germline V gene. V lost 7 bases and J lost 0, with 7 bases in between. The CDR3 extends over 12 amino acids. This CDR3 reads CASPGLNTEAFF. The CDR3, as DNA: TGTGCCAGCCCGGGATTGAACACTGAAGCTTTCTTT.

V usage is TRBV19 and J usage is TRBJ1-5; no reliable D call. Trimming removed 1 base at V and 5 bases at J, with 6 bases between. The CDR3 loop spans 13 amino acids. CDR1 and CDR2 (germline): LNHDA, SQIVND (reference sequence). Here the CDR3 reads CASSIVIDQPQHF. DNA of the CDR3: TGTGCCAGTAGTATAGTCATAGATCAGCCCCAGCATTTT.

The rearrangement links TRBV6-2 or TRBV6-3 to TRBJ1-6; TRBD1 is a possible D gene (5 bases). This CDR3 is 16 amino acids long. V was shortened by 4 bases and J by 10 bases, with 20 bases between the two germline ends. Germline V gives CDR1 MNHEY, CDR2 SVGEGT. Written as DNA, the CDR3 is TGTGCCAGCAGTTCAGGGCAGACCACACTGAGGTCACCCCTCCACTTT. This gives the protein CASSSGQTTLRSPLHF.

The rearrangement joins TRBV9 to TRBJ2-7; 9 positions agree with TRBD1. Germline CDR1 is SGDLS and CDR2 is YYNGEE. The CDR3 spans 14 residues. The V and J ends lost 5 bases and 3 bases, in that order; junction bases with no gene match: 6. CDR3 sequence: CASSRTGDGYEQYF. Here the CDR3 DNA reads TGTGCCAGCAGTCGGACAGGGGATGGCTACGAGCAGTACTTC. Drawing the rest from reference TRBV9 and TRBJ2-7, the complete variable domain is DSGVTQTPKHLITATGQRVTLRCSPRSGDLSVYWYQQSLDQGLQFLIQYYNGEERAKGNILERFSAQQFPDLHSELNLSSLELGDSALYFCASSRTGDGYEQYFGPGTRLTVT.

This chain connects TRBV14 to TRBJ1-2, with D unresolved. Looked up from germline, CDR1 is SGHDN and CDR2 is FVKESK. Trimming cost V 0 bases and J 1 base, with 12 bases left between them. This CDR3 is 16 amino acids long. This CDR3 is CASSQDHTEINYGYTF. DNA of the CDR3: TGTGCCAGCAGCCAAGATCATACAGAGATTAACTATGGCTACACCTTC.

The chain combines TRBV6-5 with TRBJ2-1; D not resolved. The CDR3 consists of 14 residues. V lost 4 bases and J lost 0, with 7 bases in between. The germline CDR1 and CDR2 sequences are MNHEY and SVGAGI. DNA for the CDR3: TGTGCCAGCAGTTTCATCCGCTCCTACAATGAGCAGTTCTTC. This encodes CASSFIRSYNEQFF.

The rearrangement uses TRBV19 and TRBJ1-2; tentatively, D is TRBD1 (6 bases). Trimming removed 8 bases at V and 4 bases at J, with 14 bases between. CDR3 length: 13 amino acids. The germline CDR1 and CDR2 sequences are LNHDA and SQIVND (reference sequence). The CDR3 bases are TGTGCCAGTGCGACCCAGGGGAGCTATGGCTACACCTTC. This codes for CASATQGSYGYTF.

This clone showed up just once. CDR3 in amino acids: CASRAQGTNEKLFF. The CDR3, as DNA: TGTGCCAGCAGGGCACAGGGGACTAATGAAAAACTGTTTTTT. V is TRBV2 and J is TRBJ1-4, with 7 bases lining up with TRBD1. CDR1 SNHLY and CDR2 FYNNEI come from the germline V gene. J lost 2 bases, V lost 6 bases, and 3 bases had no gene match. The CDR3 loop spans 14 amino acids.

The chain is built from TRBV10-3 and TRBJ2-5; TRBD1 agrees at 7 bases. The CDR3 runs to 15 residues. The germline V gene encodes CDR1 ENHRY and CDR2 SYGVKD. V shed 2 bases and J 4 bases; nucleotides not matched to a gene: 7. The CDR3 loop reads CAISEGQANLETQYF. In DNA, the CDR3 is TGTGCCATCAGTGAGGGACAGGCCAACTTAGAGACCCAGTACTTC.

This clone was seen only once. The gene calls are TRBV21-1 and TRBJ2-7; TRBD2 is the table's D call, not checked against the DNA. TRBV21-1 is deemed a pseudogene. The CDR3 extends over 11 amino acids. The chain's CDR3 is CASSKRYEQYF. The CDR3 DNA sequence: TGTGCCAGCAGCAAACGCTACGAGCAGTACTTC.

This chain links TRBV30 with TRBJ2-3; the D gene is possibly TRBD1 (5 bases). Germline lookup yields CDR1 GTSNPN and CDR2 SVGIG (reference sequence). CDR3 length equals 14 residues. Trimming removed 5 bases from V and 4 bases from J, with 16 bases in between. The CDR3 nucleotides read TGTGCCTGGTTTCGGACACAAAGCCCAGATACGCAGTATTTT. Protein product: CAWFRTQSPDTQYF.

This CDR3 reads CASSQDILHEKLFF. The CDR3, as DNA: TGTGCCAGCAGCCAAGATATCCTCCATGAAAAACTGTTTTTT. The genes are TRBV3-1 (or the pseudogene TRBV3-2) and TRBJ1-4; D remains ambiguous. The CDR3 covers 14 residues. Trimming shortened V by 0 bases and J by 6 bases, and 8 bases separated the two germline ends. Germline V CDR1 and CDR2: LGHDT, YNNKEL (reference sequence).

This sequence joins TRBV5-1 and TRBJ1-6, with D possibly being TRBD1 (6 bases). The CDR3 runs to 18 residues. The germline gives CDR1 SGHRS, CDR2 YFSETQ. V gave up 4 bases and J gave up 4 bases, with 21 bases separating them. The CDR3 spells CASSQDRIGTSYNSPLHF. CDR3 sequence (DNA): TGCGCCAGCAGCCAAGACAGGATAGGGACGTCGTATAATTCACCCCTCCACTTT.

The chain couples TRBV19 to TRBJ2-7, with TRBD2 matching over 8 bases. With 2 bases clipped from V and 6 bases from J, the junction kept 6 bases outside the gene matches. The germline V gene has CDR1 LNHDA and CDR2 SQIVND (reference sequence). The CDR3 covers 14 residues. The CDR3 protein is CASSITSGSSEQYF. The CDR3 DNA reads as TGTGCCAGTAGTATAACCAGCGGGAGTTCCGAGCAGTACTTC.